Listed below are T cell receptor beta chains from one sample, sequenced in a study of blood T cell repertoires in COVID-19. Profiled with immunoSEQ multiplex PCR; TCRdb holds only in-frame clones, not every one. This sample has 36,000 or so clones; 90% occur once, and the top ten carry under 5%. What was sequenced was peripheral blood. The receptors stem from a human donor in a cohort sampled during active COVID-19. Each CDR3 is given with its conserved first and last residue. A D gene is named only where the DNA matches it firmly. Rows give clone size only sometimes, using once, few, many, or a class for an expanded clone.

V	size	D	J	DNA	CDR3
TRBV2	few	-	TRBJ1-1	TGTGCCAGCAGAGGACATGAAGCTTTCTTT	CASRGHEAFF
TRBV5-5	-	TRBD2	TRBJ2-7	TGTGCCAGCAGCCGGACTAGCGGATCTTACGAGCAGTACTTC	CASSRTSGSYEQYF
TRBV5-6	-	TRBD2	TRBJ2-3	TGTGCCAGCAGCTTGGGACTAGCGGGAGCCGCTAAGACAGATACGCAGTATTTT	CASSLGLAGAAKTDTQYF
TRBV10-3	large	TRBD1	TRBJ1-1	TGTGCCATCAGTGAAGGGGGGACAGCTAACACTGAAGCTTTCTTT	CAISEGGTANTEAFF
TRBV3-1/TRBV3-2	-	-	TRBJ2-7	TGTGCCAGCAGCCGAGGGTACGAGCAGTACTTC	CASSRGYEQYF
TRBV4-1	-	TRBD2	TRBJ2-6	TGCGCCAGCAGCCAGGGTCTCCCTAGCGGGAGAGGTGGGGCCAACGTCCTGACTTTC	CASSQGLPSGRGGANVLTF
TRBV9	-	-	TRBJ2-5	TGTGCCAGCAGCCCGGGAGTAGGTGGAGGCGGGGAGACCCAGTACTTC	CASSPGVGGGGETQYF
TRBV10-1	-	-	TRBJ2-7	TGCGCCAGCAGTGAACGACACGCGTACGAGCAGTACTTC	CASSERHAYEQYF
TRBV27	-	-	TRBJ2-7	TGTGCCAGCAGTTTATTGGGCGACACCTCCTACGAGCAGTACTTC	CASSLLGDTSYEQYF
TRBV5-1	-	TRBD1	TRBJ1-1	TGCGCCAGCAGCCCATCGACAGGGAACATGAACACTGAAGCTTTCTTT	CASSPSTGNMNTEAFF
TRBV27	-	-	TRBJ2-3	TGTGCCAGCAGTTTATCTGGAGCGGGACACCAAAACACAGATACGCAGTATTTT	CASSLSGAGHQNTDTQYF
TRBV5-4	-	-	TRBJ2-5	TGTGCCAGCAGCTTATCCGGGCAAGAGACCCAGTACTTC	CASSLSGQETQYF
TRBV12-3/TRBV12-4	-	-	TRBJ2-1	TGTGCCAGCAGTTGGGGGCTATCCCGTGAGCAGTTCTTC	CASSWGLSREQFF
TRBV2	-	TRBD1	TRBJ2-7	TGTGCCAGCAGTGAAGTCCGGACAGGGGACTACGAGCAGTACTTC	CASSEVRTGDYEQYF
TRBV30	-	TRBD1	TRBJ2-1	TGTGCCTGGAGTGTTCCAGGGGGCTTCTCCTACAATGAGCAGTTCTTC	CAWSVPGGFSYNEQFF
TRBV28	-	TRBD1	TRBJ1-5	TGTGCCAGCAAAAGGGACAGCAGCAATCAGCCCCAGCATTTT	CASKRDSSNQPQHF
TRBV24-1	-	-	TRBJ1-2	TGTGCCACCCCCAAACTTTTCCTGGCGGGACGTAAAGCTAACTATGGCTACACCTTC	CATPKLFLAGRKANYGYTF
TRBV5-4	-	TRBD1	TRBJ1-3	TGTGCCAGCAGCAAGACAGGGGACTCTGATGGAAACACCATATATTTT	CASSKTGDSDGNTIYF
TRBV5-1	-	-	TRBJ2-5	TGCGCCAGCAGCTTGGGACAGATTGAGACCCAGTACTTC	CASSLGQIETQYF
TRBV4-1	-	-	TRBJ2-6	TGCGCCAGCAGCCAAGGGAGGCTCTCAAGCTCTGGGGCCAACGTCCTGACTTTC	CASSQGRLSSSGANVLTF
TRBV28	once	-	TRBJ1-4	TGTGCCAGCAGTCCCCCGGCCCGACTTGAAAAACTGTTTTTT	CASSPPARLEKLFF
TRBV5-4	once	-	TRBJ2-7	TGTGCCAGCAGCTTGGGGACAGTCTCCTACGAGCAGTACTTC	CASSLGTVSYEQYF
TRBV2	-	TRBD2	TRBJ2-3	TGTGCCAGCACTCAGAGACTAGCGGGAGCATCAGATACGCAGTATTTT	CASTQRLAGASDTQYF
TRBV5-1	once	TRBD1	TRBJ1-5	TGCGCCAGCAGCCAACAGGGGAGCAATCAGCCCCAGCATTTT	CASSQQGSNQPQHF
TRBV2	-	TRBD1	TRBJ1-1	TGTGCCAGCAGTGAAGTGGGCAGGGGGCTTACTGAAGCTTTCTTT	CASSEVGRGLTEAFF
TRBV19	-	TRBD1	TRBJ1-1	TGTGCCAGTAGACCTGACAGGGCGAGTACTGAAGCTTTCTTT	CASRPDRASTEAFF
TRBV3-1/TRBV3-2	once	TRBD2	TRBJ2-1	TGTGCCAGCAGCCAGATCTTCGCTAGCGGGAGGGGAAATGAGCAGTTCTTC	CASSQIFASGRGNEQFF
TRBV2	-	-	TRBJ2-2	TGTGCCAGCAGCCTAAGGGGGGGGAACACCGGGGAGCTGTTTTTT	CASSLRGGNTGELFF
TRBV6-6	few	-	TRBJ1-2	TGTGCCAGCAGTACGGACACTACTTCGGGCTACACCTTC	CASSTDTTSGYTF
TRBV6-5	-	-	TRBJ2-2	TGTGCCAGCAGTTACTCACTCCCCAACACCGGGGAGCTGTTTTTT	CASSYSLPNTGELFF